Below are 5 T cell receptor beta chains sequenced from a single sample in a study of T cell repertoires in cytomegalovirus infection (dated by TCRdb to 2018 to 2020). These receptors have no known antigen. The intended sense of this specimen's treatment or condition label: in vitro stimulation with specific CMV peptide epitopes to enrich CMV-specific T cells. Reads for this sample came from an Illumina HiSeq 1500. TCRdb trimmed the raw reads at Q25, called clones with MiXCR and kept productive beta chains. Identical CDR3 proteins give one entry, which carries the most common genes and DNA. The sample contains under 850,000 distinct CDR3 sequences, 30% to 40% of them found a single time. Of the sample, about 18% falls within the top ten clones. Sequences were derived from cultured PBMCs, sampled from culture after CMV antigen stimulation. These receptors were obtained from a human donor in good health (CMV status not recorded). Some clones in this sample may be carry-over from other donors' samples.

The V call is TRBV10-3, the J call TRBJ2-7, with TRBD1 matching over 7 bases. Germline trimming cut 7 bases from V and 5 bases from J; bases unmatched to any gene: 11. Germline V gene data show CDR1 as ENHRY and CDR2 as SYGVKD. This CDR3 is built from 14 residues. Here the CDR3 reads CAINSRDSGNEQYF. CDR3 DNA: TGTGCCATCAATAGCCGGGACAGTGGGAACGAGCAGTACTTC.

This clonotype turned up a few times. This chain links TRBV10-3 with TRBJ2-1; D is possibly TRBD1 or TRBD2 (5 bases each). V was shortened by 10 bases and J by 6 bases, with 22 bases between the two germline ends. CDR3 size: 15 residues. The germline V gene has CDR1 ENHRY and CDR2 SYGVKD. This CDR3 reads CATSVRADTPNEQFF. In DNA form, the CDR3 reads TGTGCCACCTCTGTTAGAGCGGACACCCCCAATGAGCAGTTCTTC.

Many counts were recorded for this clonotype. This chain joins TRBV4-2 and TRBJ2-2; D possibly corresponds to TRBD1 (6 bases). V lost 3 bases to trimming and J lost 7 bases, with 15 bases between them. CDR1 is LGHNA and CDR2 is YNFKEQ in the germline V gene. The CDR3 sequence is 15 residues long. The CDR3 sequence: CASSHGQSTGGELFF. In DNA form, the CDR3 reads TGTGCCAGCAGCCACGGACAGAGTACAGGCGGGGAGCTGTTTTTT.

This clonotype appeared many times. The CDR3 DNA is TGTGCCAGCAGCTTAGTAAGCCGGAGCTCCTACGAGCAGTACTTC. It translates to CASSLVSRSSYEQYF. The chain joins TRBV7-2 to TRBJ2-7; D gene uncertain. The CDR3 is made up of 15 amino acids. V gave up 1 base and J gave up 0 bases, with 10 bases separating them. Germline-derived CDR1 and CDR2 are SGHTA and FQGNSA.

This clonotype was observed a few times. The chain employs TRBV7-8 and TRBJ1-2; no clear D gene. The germline CDR1 and CDR2 sequences are SGHVS and FQNEAQ. The germline V and J ends were trimmed by 4 bases and 8 bases, with 11 bases remaining between them. The CDR3 covers 12 residues. DNA for the CDR3: TGTGCCAGCAGCTGGCGGGGAAAAGGCTACACCTTC. Its protein is CASSWRGKGYTF.